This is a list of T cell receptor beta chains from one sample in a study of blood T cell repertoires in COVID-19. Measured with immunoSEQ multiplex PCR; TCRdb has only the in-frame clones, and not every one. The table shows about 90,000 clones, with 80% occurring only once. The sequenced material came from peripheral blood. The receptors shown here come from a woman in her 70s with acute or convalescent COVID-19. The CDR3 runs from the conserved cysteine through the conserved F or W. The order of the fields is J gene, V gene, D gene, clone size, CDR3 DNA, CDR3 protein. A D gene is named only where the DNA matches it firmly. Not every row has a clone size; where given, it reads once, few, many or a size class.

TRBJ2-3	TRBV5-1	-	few	TGCGCCAGCAGCATACAGGGATTTATAGATACGCAGTATTTT	CASSIQGFIDTQYF
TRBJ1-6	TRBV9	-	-	TGTGCCAGCAGCGTAGTTTATGATTCACCCCTCCACTTT	CASSVVYDSPLHF
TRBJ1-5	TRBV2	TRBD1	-	TGTGCCAGCAGGGGACAGCCCCCAAATCAGCCCCAGCATTTT	CASRGQPPNQPQHF
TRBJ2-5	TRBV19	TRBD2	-	TGTGCCAGTAGTATTCGACGGGGGGACTCTGAGTACTTC	CASSIRRGDSEYF
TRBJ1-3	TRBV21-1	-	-	TGTGCCAGCAGCAAAGATGATCGGCGACAGGTCAAGAGTCGGGACACCATATATTTT	CASSKDDRRQVKSRDTIYF
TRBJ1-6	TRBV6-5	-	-	TGTGCCAGCAGTTCCCAGGGTTTGGGGTCACCCCTCCACTTT	CASSSQGLGSPLHF
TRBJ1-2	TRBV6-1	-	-	TGTGCCAGCAGTGAAGTGGGTACTTGGGGCGCCCCCTATGGCTACACCTTC	CASSEVGTWGAPYGYTF
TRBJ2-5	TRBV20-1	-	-	TGCAGTGCTAGTATAGGGGCGCTTCAAGAGACCCAGTACTTC	CSASIGALQETQYF
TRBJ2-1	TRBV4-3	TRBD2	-	TGCGCCAGCAGCCACCTCGGACTAGCGGGGGGTGAGCAGTTCTTC	CASSHLGLAGGEQFF
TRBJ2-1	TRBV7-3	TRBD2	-	TGTGCCAGCAGCCCGGGACCTGGGCGGGAGGCCTACAATGAGCAGTTCTTC	CASSPGPGREAYNEQFF
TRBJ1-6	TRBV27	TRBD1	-	TGTGCCAGCAGTTTAAAAGGGGGCCCACCCAGCTCCTATAATTCACCCCTCCACTTT	CASSLKGGPPSSYNSPLHF
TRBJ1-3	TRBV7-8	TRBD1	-	TGTGCCAGCAGCTTAGTACGGACAGGGATCACCTCTGGAAACACCATATATTTT	CASSLVRTGITSGNTIYF
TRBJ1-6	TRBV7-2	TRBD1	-	TGTGCCAGCAGCCCCCGGACAGGGCTATCCTATAATTCACCCCTCCACTTT	CASSPRTGLSYNSPLHF
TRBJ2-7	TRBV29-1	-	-	TGCAGCGTTGAGGCCGGGTCCTACGAGCAGTACTTC	CSVEAGSYEQYF
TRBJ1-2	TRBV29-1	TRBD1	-	TGCAGCGTTGAAGGGGGGACAGGGGTCTATGGCTACACCTTC	CSVEGGTGVYGYTF
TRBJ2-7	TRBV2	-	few	TGTGCCAGCAGTGAGAACAGCATGAGCTCCTACGAGCAGTACTTC	CASSENSMSSYEQYF
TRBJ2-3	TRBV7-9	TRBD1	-	TGTGCCAGCAGCACCGGGACAGATGGAACAGATACGCAGTATTTT	CASSTGTDGTDTQYF
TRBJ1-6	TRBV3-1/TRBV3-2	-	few	TGTGCCAGCAGCCAAACCGGGTCCTATAATTCACCCCTCCACTTT	CASSQTGSYNSPLHF
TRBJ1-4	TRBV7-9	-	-	TGTGCCAGCAGCTTTATAAGGGGCTTAAATGAAAAACTGTTTTTT	CASSFIRGLNEKLFF
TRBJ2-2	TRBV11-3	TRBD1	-	TGTGCCAGCAGCGTATACTCAGGGGGCTCCGGGGAGCTGTTTTTT	CASSVYSGGSGELFF
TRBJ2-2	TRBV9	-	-	TGTGCCAGCAGCGTAGTTCACGGGGAGCTGTTTTTT	CASSVVHGELFF
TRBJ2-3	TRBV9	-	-	TGTGCCAGCAGCGTAGTTAGCTCACCCACAGATACGCAGTATTTT	CASSVVSSPTDTQYF
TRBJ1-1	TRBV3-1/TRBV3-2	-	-	TGTGCCAGCAGCCAAGACGGGGGTGGGACTGAAGCTTTCTTT	CASSQDGGGTEAFF
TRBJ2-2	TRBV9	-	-	TGTGCCCGCGTTAAACAGGAGGGGAACACCGGGGAGCTGTTTTTT	CARVKQEGNTGELFF
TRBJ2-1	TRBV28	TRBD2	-	TGTGCCAGCAGTCGAGAACTAGCGGCCTCCGCCTACAATGAGCAGTTCTTC	CASSRELAASAYNEQFF
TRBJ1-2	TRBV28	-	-	TGTGCCAGCTACGAGGGCGGGGGATATGGCTACACCTTC	CASYEGGGYGYTF
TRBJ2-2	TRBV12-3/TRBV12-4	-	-	TGTGCCAGCAGTTTAGCTAGCACCGGGGAGCTGTTTTTT	CASSLASTGELFF
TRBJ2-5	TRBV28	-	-	TGTGCCAGCAGTTTAGGAGGGTTGGGAGAGACCCAGTACTTC	CASSLGGLGETQYF
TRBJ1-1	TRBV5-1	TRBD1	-	TGCGCCAGCAGCTCGGGGACAGCAGAAGCTTTCTTT	CASSSGTAEAFF
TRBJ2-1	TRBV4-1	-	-	TGCGCCAGCAGCGACGCGGGGCTGGTCTCCTACAATGAGCAGTTCTTC	CASSDAGLVSYNEQFF
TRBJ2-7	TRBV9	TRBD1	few	TGTGCCAGCACCCCCGGGGACAGGTTCTCCTACGAGCAGTACTTC	CASTPGDRFSYEQYF
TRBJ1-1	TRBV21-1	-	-	TGTGCCAGCACCCCACCTAGGAGAGAAGCTTTCTTT	CASTPPRREAFF
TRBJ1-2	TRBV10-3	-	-	TGTGCCATCAGCGTCTTGGACAATAACTATGGCTACACCTTC	CAISVLDNNYGYTF
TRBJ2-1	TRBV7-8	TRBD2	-	TGTGCCAGCAGCCTTGAGCGGGGGGGCCGGGTTGAGCAGTTCTTC	CASSLERGGRVEQFF
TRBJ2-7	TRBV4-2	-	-	TGTGCCAGCAGCCAAGCGGGAAGGGGGTACGAGCAGTACTTC	CASSQAGRGYEQYF
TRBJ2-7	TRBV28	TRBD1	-	TGTGCCAGCAGTTTATGGGGGACAGGGAACTACGAGCAGTACTTC	CASSLWGTGNYEQYF
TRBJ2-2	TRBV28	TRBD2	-	TGTGCCAGCAGCCTTAGCGGGAGCGGCACCGGGGAGCTGTTTTTT	CASSLSGSGTGELFF
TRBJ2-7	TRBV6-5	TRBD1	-	TGTGCCAGCAATCGACAGGGGACCTACGAGCAGTACTTC	CASNRQGTYEQYF
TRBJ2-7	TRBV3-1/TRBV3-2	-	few	TGTGCCAGCAGCCAAAATCGGGGTAGTCACGAGCAGTACTTC	CASSQNRGSHEQYF
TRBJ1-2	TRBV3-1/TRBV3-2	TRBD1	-	TGTGCCAGCAGCCGCCGGGACAGAGCCTCCTATGGCTACACCTTC	CASSRRDRASYGYTF
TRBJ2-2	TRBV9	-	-	TGTGCCAGCAGCCCCACCCCGGCCGGGGAGCTGTTTTTT	CASSPTPAGELFF
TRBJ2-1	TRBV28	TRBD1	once	TGTGCCAGCAGCATGACAGGGGGCCTCTACAATGAGCAGTTCTTC	CASSMTGGLYNEQFF
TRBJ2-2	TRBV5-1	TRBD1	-	TGCGCCAGCAGCTTGGAGGGGGCCTCCGCCGGGGAGCTGTTTTTT	CASSLEGASAGELFF
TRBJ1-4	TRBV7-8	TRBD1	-	TGTGCCAGCAGCCGGGACAGGGTAAACGGAGAACTGTTTTTT	CASSRDRVNGELFF
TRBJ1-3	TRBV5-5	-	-	TGTGCCAGCAGCTCGGATCCTGGGTCCAGGGTTGGAAACACCATATATTTT	CASSSDPGSRVGNTIYF
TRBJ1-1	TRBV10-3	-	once	TGTGCCATCAGTGGGCTAGACTCTGAAGCTTTCTTT	CAISGLDSEAFF
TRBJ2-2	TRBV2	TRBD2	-	TGTGCCAGCAGCTCGGGACTAGCGGGAGGCACCGGGGAGCTGTTTTTT	CASSSGLAGGTGELFF
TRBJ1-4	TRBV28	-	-	TGTGCCAGCAGTTTAAATGGGCCTTGGGAAAAACTGTTTTTT	CASSLNGPWEKLFF